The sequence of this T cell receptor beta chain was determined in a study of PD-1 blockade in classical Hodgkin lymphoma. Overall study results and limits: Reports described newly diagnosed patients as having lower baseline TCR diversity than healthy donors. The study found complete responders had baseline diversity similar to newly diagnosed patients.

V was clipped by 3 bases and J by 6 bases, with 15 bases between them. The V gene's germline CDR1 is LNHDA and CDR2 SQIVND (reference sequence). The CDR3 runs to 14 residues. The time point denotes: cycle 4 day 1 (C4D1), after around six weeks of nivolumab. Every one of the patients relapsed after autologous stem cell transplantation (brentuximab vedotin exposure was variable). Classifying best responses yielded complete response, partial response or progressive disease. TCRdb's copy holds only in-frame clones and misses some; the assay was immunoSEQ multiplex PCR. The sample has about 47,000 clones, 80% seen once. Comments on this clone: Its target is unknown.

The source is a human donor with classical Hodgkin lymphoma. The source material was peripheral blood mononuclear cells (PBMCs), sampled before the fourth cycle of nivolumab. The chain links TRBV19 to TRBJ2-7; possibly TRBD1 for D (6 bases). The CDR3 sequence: CASSMGQGTVEQYF. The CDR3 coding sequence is TGTGCCAGTAGTATGGGCCAGGGGACGGTCGAGCAGTACTTC.